This is a list of T cell receptor beta chains from one sample in a study of PD-1 blockade in mismatch repair-deficient tumors. The method was immunoSEQ multiplex PCR; TCRdb's version includes in-frame clones alone and lacks a portion of them. The data show around 110,000 clones, around three quarters seen once. The starting material was peripheral blood, obtained roughly 60 weeks after starting pembrolizumab. These receptors were taken from an adult with mismatch repair-deficient cancer. Both conserved end residues are part of each CDR3. D genes are given only for firm matches. Only part of the rows carry a size: once, few, many, or a class if the clone is expanded.

>NA|TRBV7-2|TRBJ1-2|NA
CASSLVSLGGPVGYTF
TGTGCCAGCAGCTTAGTCTCCCTGGGGGGGCCAGTTGGCTACACCTTC
>TRBD2|TRBV29-1|TRBJ2-1|few
CSVDSGGINEQFF
TGCAGCGTCGACAGCGGGGGGATCAATGAGCAGTTCTTC
>NA|TRBV27|TRBJ1-5|NA
CASSFFPQGNQPQHF
TGTGCCAGCAGTTTTTTCCCCCAGGGTAATCAGCCCCAGCATTTT
>NA|TRBV28|TRBJ2-1|once
CASSPPGVVYNEQFF
TGTGCCAGCAGTCCCCCGGGGGTTGTCTACAATGAGCAGTTCTTC
>NA|TRBV11-3|TRBJ2-1|NA
CASSLRGKTSYNEQFF
TGTGCCAGCAGCTTAAGGGGGAAGACATCCTACAATGAGCAGTTCTTC
>TRBD1|TRBV5-1|TRBJ2-4|NA
CASSSQGDKSLDIQYF
TGCGCCAGCAGCTCACAGGGGGATAAGTCTTTGGACATTCAGTACTTC
>TRBD2|TRBV5-4|TRBJ2-3|NA
CASSLPSGSLAAQYF
TGTGCCAGCAGCTTGCCAAGCGGTTCGCTAGCGGCGCAGTATTTT
>NA|TRBV4-1|TRBJ2-5|once
CASSQQGETQYF
TGCGCCAGCAGCCAACAGGGGGAGACCCAGTACTTC
>NA|TRBV19|TRBJ1-3|few
CASTSTGSGNTIYF
TGTGCCAGTACCTCTACAGGGTCTGGAAACACCATATATTTT
>NA|TRBV11-2|TRBJ1-1|NA
CASSLGLGGAFF
TGTGCCAGCAGCTTAGGTCTGGGAGGAGCTTTCTTT
>NA|TRBV7-9|TRBJ2-7|NA
CASSLTGSSYEQYF
TGTGCCAGCAGCCTGACTGGGAGCTCCTACGAGCAGTACTTC
>NA|TRBV10-3|TRBJ1-5|NA
CAISEGREGNQPQHF
TGTGCCATCAGTGAAGGCAGGGAAGGCAATCAGCCCCAGCATTTT
>NA|TRBV5-1|TRBJ2-7|NA
CASSQNSYEQYF
TGCGCCAGCAGCCAAAACTCATACGAGCAGTACTTC
>NA|TRBV19|TRBJ1-2|NA
CASSIDLTANYGYTF
TGTGCCAGTAGTATAGATCTCACAGCAAACTATGGCTACACCTTC
>NA|TRBV5-1|TRBJ2-1|NA
CASSLAGGAGSYNEQFF
TGCGCCAGCAGCTTGGCCGGTGGCGCCGGCTCCTACAATGAGCAGTTCTTC
>NA|TRBV15|TRBJ2-7|NA
CATSPRRGGSYEQYF
TGTGCCACCAGCCCTCGAAGGGGCGGGTCCTACGAGCAGTACTTC
>NA|TRBV14|TRBJ2-5|NA
CASSRDPQETQYF
TGTGCCAGCAGCAGGGACCCCCAAGAGACCCAGTACTTC
>TRBD1|TRBV7-9|TRBJ2-7|NA
CASSLTGGEQYF
TGTGCCAGCAGCTTAACAGGGGGCGAGCAGTACTTC
>NA|TRBV30|TRBJ1-1|NA
CAWSGGIGVTEAFF
TGTGCCTGGAGTGGCGGCATCGGGGTCACTGAAGCTTTCTTT
>TRBD1|TRBV25-1|TRBJ2-2|NA
CASSWDRGRAGGELFF
TGTGCCAGCAGTTGGGACAGGGGGCGCGCCGGCGGGGAGCTGTTTTTT
>NA|TRBV7-9|TRBJ1-2|NA
CASSPTLTGLIGYTF
TGTGCCAGCAGCCCGACCCTCACAGGGCTCATTGGCTACACCTTC
>NA|TRBV15|TRBJ2-7|NA
CATSRESRTYEQYF
TGTGCCACCAGCAGAGAATCCAGGACCTACGAGCAGTACTTC
>NA|TRBV29-1|TRBJ2-7|few
CSVRKDYEQYF
TGCAGCGTGCGCAAGGACTACGAGCAGTACTTC
>NA|TRBV18|TRBJ2-1|NA
CASSPGGNEQFF
TGTGCCAGCTCCCCCGGAGGGAATGAGCAGTTCTTC
>TRBD1|TRBV6-7|TRBJ1-5|few
CASNRGLQSNQPQHF
TGTGCCAGCAACAGGGGTTTACAGAGCAATCAGCCCCAGCATTTT
>NA|TRBV10-1|TRBJ2-5|NA
CASSGDFQETQYF
TGCGCCAGCAGTGGGGACTTCCAAGAGACCCAGTACTTC
>NA|TRBV9|TRBJ1-1|few
CASSTQVGNTEAFF
TGTGCCAGCAGCACGCAGGTGGGGAACACTGAAGCTTTCTTT
>TRBD1|TRBV30|TRBJ1-2|once
CAWSRQGLGGYTF
TGTGCCTGGAGTCGACAGGGACTGGGGGGCTACACCTTC
>NA|TRBV7-3|TRBJ2-2|once
CASSQYLDSGELFF
TGTGCCAGCAGCCAGTATCTAGACTCCGGGGAGCTGTTTTTT
>TRBD2|TRBV5-1|TRBJ2-2|NA
CASSFSGSDTGELFF
TGCGCCAGCAGCTTTAGCGGGAGTGACACCGGGGAGCTGTTTTTT
>TRBD1|TRBV5-6|TRBJ2-1|few
CASSQLGQGAIDEQFF
TGTGCCAGCAGCCAACTTGGGCAGGGGGCAATCGATGAGCAGTTCTTC
>TRBD1|TRBV27|TRBJ1-5|NA
CASSLGQGNQPQHF
TGTGCCAGCAGCCTGGGACAGGGGAATCAGCCCCAGCATTTT
>NA|TRBV10-3|TRBJ2-6|NA
CAISLSGNSGANVLTF
TGTGCCATCAGTCTATCAGGGAACTCTGGGGCCAACGTCCTGACTTTC
>TRBD2|TRBV11-3|TRBJ2-1|NA
CASSPVAGSNEQFF
TGTGCCAGCAGCCCCGTAGCGGGATCGAATGAGCAGTTCTTC
>TRBD1|TRBV6-1|TRBJ1-2|NA
CASSETVGTGASYGYTF
TGTGCCAGCAGTGAGACGGTCGGGACAGGGGCTTCATATGGCTACACCTTC
>NA|TRBV29-1|TRBJ1-1|NA
CSVAGARTEAFF
TGCAGCGTCGCGGGGGCGCGGACTGAAGCTTTCTTT
>NA|TRBV11-1|TRBJ2-7|NA
CASSLPFGGAGHEQYF
TGTGCCAGCAGCTTACCGTTTGGGGGGGCAGGACACGAGCAGTACTTC
>NA|TRBV30|TRBJ2-1|NA
CAWSRMAGGNYNEQFF
TGTGCCTGGAGTAGGATGGCTGGGGGTAATTACAATGAGCAGTTCTTC
>NA|TRBV5-1|TRBJ2-3|NA
CASSSGQRSTDTQYF
TGCGCCAGCAGCTCTGGGCAGCGGAGCACAGATACGCAGTATTTT
>NA|TRBV19|TRBJ1-5|NA
CASSIGRQGNQPQHF
TGTGCCAGTAGTATAGGTAGGCAGGGCAATCAGCCCCAGCATTTT
>TRBD1|TRBV9|TRBJ2-2|NA
CASSVGGQVDGELFF
TGTGCCAGCAGCGTAGGAGGACAGGTCGACGGGGAGCTGTTTTTT
>NA|TRBV7-2|TRBJ2-1|NA
CASSLRGLTAQGNNEQFF
TGTGCCAGCAGCCTCCGGGGCCTGACTGCCCAGGGGAACAATGAGCAGTTCTTC
>NA|TRBV6-5|TRBJ1-3|NA
CASSSPARRTIYF
TGTGCCAGCAGTTCACCAGCCCGACGCACCATATATTTT
>TRBD2|TRBV5-1|TRBJ2-3|many
CASSLEASGRRTDTQYF
TGCGCCAGCAGCTTGGAGGCTAGCGGGAGAAGAACAGATACGCAGTATTTT
>NA|TRBV6-1|TRBJ2-2|NA
CASTETGTAGELFF
TGTGCCAGCACAGAAACAGGGACTGCCGGGGAGCTGTTTTTT